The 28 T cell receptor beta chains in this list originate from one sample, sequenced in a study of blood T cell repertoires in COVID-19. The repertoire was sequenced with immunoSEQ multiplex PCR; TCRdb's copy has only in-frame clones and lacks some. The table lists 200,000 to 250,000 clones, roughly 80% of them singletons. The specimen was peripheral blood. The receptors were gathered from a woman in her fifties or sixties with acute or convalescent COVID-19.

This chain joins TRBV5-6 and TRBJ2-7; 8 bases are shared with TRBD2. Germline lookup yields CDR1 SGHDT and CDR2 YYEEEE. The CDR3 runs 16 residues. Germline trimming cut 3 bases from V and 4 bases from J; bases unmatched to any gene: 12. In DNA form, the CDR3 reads TGTGCCAGCAGCTACCCGCTCGGCGGGGGGCGGTACGAGCAGTACTTC. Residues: CASSYPLGGGRYEQYF.

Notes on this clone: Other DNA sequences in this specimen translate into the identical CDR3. CDR3 bases: TGTGCCAGCAGTACGACAGGGAATGGCTACACCTTC. Its protein is CASSTTGNGYTF. The chain combines TRBV28 with TRBJ1-2, with 7 bases that match TRBD1. J gave up 6 bases and V 5 bases, and 3 bases lay outside the gene matches. CDR1 is MDHEN, CDR2 SYDVKM, per germline. CDR3 length equals 12 residues.

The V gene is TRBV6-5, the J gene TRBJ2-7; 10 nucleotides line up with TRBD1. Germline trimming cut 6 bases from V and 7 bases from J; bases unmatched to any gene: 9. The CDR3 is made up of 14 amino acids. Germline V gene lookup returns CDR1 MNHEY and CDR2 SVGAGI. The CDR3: CASRGGQGLGEQYF. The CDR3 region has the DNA TGTGCCAGCAGGGGGGGACAGGGGTTGGGTGAGCAGTACTTC.

In DNA, the CDR3 is TGTGCCAGCAGCGTGGGGGCGGGGGTCAACTACAATGAGCAGTTCTTC. It yields the protein CASSVGAGVNYNEQFF. The chain links TRBV9 to TRBJ2-1, with D tentatively TRBD2 (7 bases). Trimming removed 2 bases from V and 3 bases from J, with 15 bases in between. The CDR3 covers 16 residues. Germline V gives CDR1 SGDLS, CDR2 YYNGEE. Using reference TRBV9 and TRBJ2-1 for the parts outside the CDR3, the full variable domain is DSGVTQTPKHLITATGQRVTLRCSPRSGDLSVYWYQQSLDQGLQFLIQYYNGEERAKGNILERFSAQQFPDLHSELNLSSLELGDSALYFCASSVGAGVNYNEQFFGPGTRLTVL.

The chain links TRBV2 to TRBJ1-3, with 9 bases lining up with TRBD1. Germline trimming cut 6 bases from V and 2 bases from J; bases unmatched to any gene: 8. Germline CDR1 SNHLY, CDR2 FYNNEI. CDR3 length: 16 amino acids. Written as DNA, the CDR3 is TGTGCCAGCAGGGTAACCGGGACAGGGACTGGAAACACCATATATTTT. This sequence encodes CASRVTGTGTGNTIYF.

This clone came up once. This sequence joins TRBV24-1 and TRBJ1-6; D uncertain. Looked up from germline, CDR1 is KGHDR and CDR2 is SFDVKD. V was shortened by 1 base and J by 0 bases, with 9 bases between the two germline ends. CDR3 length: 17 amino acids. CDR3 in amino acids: CATSDFPGSSYNSPLHF. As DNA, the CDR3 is TGTGCCACCAGTGATTTCCCGGGGAGCTCCTATAATTCACCCCTCCACTTT.

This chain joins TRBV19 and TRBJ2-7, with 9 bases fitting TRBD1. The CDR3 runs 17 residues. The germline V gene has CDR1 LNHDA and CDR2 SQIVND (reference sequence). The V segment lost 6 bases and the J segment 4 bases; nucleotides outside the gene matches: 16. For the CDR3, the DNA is TGTGCCAGTAGCCCGTCCCGGGACAGGGAAGGGGGGTACGAGCAGTACTTC. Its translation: CASSPSRDREGGYEQYF. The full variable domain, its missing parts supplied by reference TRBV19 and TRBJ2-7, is DGGITQSPKYLFRKEGQNVTLSCEQNLNHDAMYWYRQDPGQGLRLIYYSQIVNDFQKGDIAEGYSVSREKKESFPLTVTSAQKNPTAFYLCASSPSRDREGGYEQYFGPGTRLTVT.

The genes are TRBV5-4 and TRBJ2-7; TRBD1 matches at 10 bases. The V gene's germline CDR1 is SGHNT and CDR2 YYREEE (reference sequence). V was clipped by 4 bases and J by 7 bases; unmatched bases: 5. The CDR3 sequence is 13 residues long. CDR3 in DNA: TGTGCCAGCAGCCGACAGGGGGCGGGAGAGCAGTACTTC. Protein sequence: CASSRQGAGEQYF.

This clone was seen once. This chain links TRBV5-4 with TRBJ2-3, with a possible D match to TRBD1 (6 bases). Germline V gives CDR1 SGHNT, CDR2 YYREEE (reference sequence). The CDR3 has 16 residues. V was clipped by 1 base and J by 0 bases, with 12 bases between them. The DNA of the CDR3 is TGTGCCAGCAGCTTGCGTGGACAGACGAGCACAGATACGCAGTATTTT. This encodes CASSLRGQTSTDTQYF.

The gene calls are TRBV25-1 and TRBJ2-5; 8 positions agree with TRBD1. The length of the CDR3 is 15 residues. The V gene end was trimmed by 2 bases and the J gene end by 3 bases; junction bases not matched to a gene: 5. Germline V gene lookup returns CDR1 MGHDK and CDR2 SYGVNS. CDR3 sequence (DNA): TGTGCCAGCAGTGAACGCAGGGGGCTTAAAGAGACCCAGTACTTC. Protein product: CASSERRGLKETQYF.

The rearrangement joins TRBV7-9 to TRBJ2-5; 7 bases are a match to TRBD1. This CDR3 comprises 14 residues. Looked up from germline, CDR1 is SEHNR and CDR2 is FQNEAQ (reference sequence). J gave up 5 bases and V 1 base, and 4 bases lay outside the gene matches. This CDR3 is CASSLDRGRETQYF. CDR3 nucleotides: TGTGCCAGCAGCTTAGACAGGGGCCGGGAGACCCAGTACTTC.

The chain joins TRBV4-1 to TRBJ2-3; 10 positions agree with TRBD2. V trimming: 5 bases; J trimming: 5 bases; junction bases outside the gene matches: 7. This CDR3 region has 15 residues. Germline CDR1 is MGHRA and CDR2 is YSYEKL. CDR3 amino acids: CASSSSGRGGDTQYF. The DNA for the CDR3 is TGCGCCAGCAGCTCTAGCGGGAGAGGAGGAGATACGCAGTATTTT.

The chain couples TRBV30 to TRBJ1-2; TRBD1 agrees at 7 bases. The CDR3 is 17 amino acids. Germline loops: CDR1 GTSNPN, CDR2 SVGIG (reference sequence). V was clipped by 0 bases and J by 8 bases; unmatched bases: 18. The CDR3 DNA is TGTGCCTGGAGTGTACCCGGACAGGCCGGCCTTGTCCAGGGCTACACCTTC. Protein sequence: CAWSVPGQAGLVQGYTF.

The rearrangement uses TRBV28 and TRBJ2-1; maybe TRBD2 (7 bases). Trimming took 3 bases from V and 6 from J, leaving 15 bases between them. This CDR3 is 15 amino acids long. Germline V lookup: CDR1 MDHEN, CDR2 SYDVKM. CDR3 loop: CASSFLQGGGNEQFF. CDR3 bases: TGTGCCAGCAGTTTCCTCCAGGGAGGGGGCAATGAGCAGTTCTTC.

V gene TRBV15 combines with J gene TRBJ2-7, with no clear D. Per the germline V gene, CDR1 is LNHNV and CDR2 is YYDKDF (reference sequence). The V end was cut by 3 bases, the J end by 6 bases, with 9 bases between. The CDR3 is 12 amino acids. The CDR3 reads CATSREFGEQYF. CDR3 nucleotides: TGTGCCACCAGCAGGGAGTTTGGCGAGCAGTACTTC.

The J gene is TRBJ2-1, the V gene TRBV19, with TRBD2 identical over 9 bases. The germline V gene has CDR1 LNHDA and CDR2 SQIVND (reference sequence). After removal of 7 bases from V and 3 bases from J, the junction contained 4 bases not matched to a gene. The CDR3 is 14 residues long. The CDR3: CASKWRGGYNEQFF. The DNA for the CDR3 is TGTGCCAGTAAGTGGCGGGGGGGCTACAATGAGCAGTTCTTC.

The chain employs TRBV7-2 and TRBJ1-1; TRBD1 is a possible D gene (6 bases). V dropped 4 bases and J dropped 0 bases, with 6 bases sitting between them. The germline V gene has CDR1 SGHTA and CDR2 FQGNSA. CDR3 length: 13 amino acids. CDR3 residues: CASSWTVNTEAFF. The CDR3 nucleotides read TGTGCCAGCAGCTGGACAGTGAACACTGAAGCTTTCTTT.

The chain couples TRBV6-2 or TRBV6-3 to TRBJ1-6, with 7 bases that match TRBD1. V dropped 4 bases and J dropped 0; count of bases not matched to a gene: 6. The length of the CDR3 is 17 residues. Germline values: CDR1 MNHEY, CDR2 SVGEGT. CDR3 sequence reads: CASSLSTGSSYNSPLHF. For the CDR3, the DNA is TGTGCCAGCAGTTTATCGACAGGGAGCTCCTATAATTCACCCCTCCACTTT.

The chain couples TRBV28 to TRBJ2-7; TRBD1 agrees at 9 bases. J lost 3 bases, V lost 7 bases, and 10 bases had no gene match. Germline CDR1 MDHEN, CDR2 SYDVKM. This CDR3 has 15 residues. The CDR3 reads CASNDPGTGIYEQYF. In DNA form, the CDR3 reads TGTGCCAGCAACGATCCTGGGACAGGGATCTACGAGCAGTACTTC.

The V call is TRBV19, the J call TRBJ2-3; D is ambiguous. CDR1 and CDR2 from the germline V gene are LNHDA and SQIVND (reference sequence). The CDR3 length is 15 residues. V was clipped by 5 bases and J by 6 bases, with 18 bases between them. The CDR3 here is CASSSPAVPGDTQYF. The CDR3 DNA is TGTGCCAGTAGTTCTCCTGCGGTACCTGGGGATACGCAGTATTTT.

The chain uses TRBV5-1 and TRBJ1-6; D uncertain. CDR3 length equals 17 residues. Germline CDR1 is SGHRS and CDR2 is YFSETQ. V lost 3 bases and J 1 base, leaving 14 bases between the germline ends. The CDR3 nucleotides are TGCGCCAGCAGCTCCGTCGGAGGGAGGTCCTATAATTCACCCCTCCACTTT. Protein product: CASSSVGGRSYNSPLHF. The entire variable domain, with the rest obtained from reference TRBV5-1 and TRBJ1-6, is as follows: KAGVTQTPRYLIKTRGQQVTLSCSPISGHRSVSWYQQTPGQGLQFLFEYFSETQRNKGNFPGRFSGRQFSNSRSEMNVSTLELGDSALYLCASSSVGGRSYNSPLHFGNGTRLTVT.

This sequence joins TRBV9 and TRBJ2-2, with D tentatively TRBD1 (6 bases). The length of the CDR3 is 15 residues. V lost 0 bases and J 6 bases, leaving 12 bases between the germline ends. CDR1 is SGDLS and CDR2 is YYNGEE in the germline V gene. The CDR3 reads CASSVAGQGSGELFF. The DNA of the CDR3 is TGTGCCAGCAGCGTAGCAGGGCAGGGGTCCGGGGAGCTGTTTTTT.

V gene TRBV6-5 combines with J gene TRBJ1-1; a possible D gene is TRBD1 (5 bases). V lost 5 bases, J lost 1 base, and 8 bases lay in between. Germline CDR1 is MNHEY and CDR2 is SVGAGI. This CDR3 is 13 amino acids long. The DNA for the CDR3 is TGTGCCAGCAGTAAGACAGCGAACACTGAAGCTTTCTTT. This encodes CASSKTANTEAFF.

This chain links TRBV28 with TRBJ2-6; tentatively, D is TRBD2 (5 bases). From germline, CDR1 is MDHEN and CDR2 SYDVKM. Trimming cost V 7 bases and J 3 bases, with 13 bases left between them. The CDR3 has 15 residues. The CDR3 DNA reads TGTGCCAGCACCGCGGGCTCCCTTGGGGCCAACGTCCTGACTTTC. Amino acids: CASTAGSLGANVLTF.

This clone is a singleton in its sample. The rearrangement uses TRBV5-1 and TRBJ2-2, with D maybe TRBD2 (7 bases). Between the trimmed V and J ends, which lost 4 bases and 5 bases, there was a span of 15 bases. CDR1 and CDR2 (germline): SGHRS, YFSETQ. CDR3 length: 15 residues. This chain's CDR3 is CASSPEGGRTGELFF. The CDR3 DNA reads TGCGCCAGCAGCCCGGAGGGGGGGCGGACCGGGGAGCTGTTTTTT.

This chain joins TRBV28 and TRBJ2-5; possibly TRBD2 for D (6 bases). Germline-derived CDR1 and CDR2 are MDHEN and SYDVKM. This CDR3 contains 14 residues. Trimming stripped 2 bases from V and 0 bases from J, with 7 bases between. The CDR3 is CASSLGRYQETQYF. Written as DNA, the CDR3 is TGTGCCAGCAGTTTAGGGAGGTACCAAGAGACCCAGTACTTC.

CDR3 bases: TGCGCCAGCAGCTTGGGACAGAACTACAATGAGCAGTTCTTC. Amino acid sequence: CASSLGQNYNEQFF. The V call is TRBV5-1, the J call TRBJ2-1; D perhaps matches TRBD1 (5 bases). Germline assignment: CDR1 SGHRS and CDR2 YFSETQ. V shed 0 bases and J shed 3 bases, with 7 bases lying between them. The CDR3 contains 14 residues. Complete variable domain (other parts from reference TRBV5-1 and TRBJ2-1): KAGVTQTPRYLIKTRGQQVTLSCSPISGHRSVSWYQQTPGQGLQFLFEYFSETQRNKGNFPGRFSGRQFSNSRSEMNVSTLELGDSALYLCASSLGQNYNEQFFGPGTRLTVL.

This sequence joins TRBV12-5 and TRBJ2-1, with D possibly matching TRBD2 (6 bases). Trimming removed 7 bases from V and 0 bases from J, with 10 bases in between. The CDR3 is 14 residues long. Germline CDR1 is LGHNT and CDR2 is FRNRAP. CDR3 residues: CASAGGISYNEQFF. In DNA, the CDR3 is TGTGCTAGTGCGGGCGGGATCTCCTACAATGAGCAGTTCTTC.